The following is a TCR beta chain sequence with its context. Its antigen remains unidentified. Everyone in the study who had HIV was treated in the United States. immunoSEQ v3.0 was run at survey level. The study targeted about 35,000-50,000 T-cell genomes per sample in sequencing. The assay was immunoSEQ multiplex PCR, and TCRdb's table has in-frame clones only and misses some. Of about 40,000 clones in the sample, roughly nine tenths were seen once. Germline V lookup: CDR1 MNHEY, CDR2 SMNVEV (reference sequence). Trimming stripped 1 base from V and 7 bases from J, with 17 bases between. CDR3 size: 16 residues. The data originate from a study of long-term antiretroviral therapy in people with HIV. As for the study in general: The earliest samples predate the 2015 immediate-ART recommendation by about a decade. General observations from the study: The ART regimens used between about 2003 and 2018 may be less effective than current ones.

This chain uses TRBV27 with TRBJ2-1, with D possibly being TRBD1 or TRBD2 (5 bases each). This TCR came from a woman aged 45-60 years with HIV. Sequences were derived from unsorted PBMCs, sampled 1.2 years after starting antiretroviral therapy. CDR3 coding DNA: TGTGCCAGCAGTTTATTCCCCAGGGAGAGTATAAATGAGCAGTTCTTC. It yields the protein CASSLFPRESINEQFF.